These T cell receptor beta chains were read from a single sample in a study of neoadjuvant anti-PD-1 for oral cavity cancer. TCRdb's table, derived via immunoSEQ multiplex PCR, lists solely in-frame clones and lacks some. The sample consists of about 72,000 clones, around 83% of them appearing once. The starting material was PBMCs, obtained after nivolumab (anti-PD-1) treatment. The receptors originated from a person aged 40 to 85 with oral cavity squamous cell carcinoma. CDR3s include the opening cysteine and the closing phenylalanine or tryptophan. The D gene is left open where the match is weak. Size is omitted from some rows. Given values are once, few, many or a class for expanded clones.

V	size	J	D	DNA	CDR3
TRBV5-1	.	TRBJ2-1	TRBD2	TGCGCCAGCAGCGCGGGACTAGCGGGAGGGCCCTTCATGAACAATGAGCAGTTCTTC	CASSAGLAGGPFMNNEQFF
TRBV2	.	TRBJ1-2	TRBD1	TGTGCCAGCAGTAACAGGGGTAGTGGCTACACCTTC	CASSNRGSGYTF
TRBV25-1	.	TRBJ1-3	.	TGTGCCAGCAGTGAAAATACTGGAAACACCATATATTTT	CASSENTGNTIYF
TRBV7-9	.	TRBJ1-3	.	TGTGCCAGCCTAAGAGGGTCGGCGGGGGCCATATATTTT	CASLRGSAGAIYF
TRBV11-3	.	TRBJ2-2	.	TGTGCCAGCAGTCCCGACAACGGGGGCGGGGAGCTGTTTTTT	CASSPDNGGGELFF
TRBV29-1	.	TRBJ1-5	TRBD1	TGCAGCGTTGTTCAGGGGGTGAATCAGCCCCAGCATTTT	CSVVQGVNQPQHF
TRBV28	once	TRBJ1-2	.	TGTGCCAGCAGTAACAGCGTTTACTATGGCTACACCTTC	CASSNSVYYGYTF
TRBV5-5	few	TRBJ1-5	.	TGTGCCAGCAGCTTGGAGGGAGGGGGGCGTCAGCCCCAGCATTTT	CASSLEGGGRQPQHF
TRBV5-1	once	TRBJ2-3	TRBD1	TGCGCCAGCAGCTTGAGGGACAGAACAGATACGCAGTATTTT	CASSLRDRTDTQYF
TRBV27	.	TRBJ1-5	.	TGTGCCAGCAGTCCCCAACCCGGGACACTCGCTAGCAATCAGCCCCAGCATTTT	CASSPQPGTLASNQPQHF
TRBV25-1	.	TRBJ1-4	.	TGTGCCAGCAGTGACCTGGTTGCCAGCAATGAAAAACTGTTTTTT	CASSDLVASNEKLFF
TRBV15	.	TRBJ2-1	.	TGTGCCACCAGCAGGCCGGGAGCCGAGCAGTTCTTC	CATSRPGAEQFF
TRBV5-4	.	TRBJ2-7	TRBD2	TGTGCCAGCAGCTGGGGGACTAGCGGGAGAGGCACCTACGAGCAGTACTTC	CASSWGTSGRGTYEQYF
TRBV7-3	.	TRBJ2-4	.	TGTGCCAGCAGCTTAACGCGGGGAGACATTCAGTACTTC	CASSLTRGDIQYF
TRBV19	once	TRBJ1-1	.	TGTGCCAGTAGTATAGAGGCCGGGGGGACTGAAGCTTTCTTT	CASSIEAGGTEAFF
TRBV9	once	TRBJ2-1	.	TGTGCCAGCAGCGCACTGACAGGCTCCTACAATGAGCAGTTCTTC	CASSALTGSYNEQFF
TRBV7-2	.	TRBJ2-7	TRBD1	TGTGCCAGCAACTGGGCCGGGACAGGGGGCGAGCAGTACTTC	CASNWAGTGGEQYF
TRBV16	.	TRBJ1-2	.	TGTGCCAGCAGCCAATGGGTTAGGGACTATGGCTACACCTTC	CASSQWVRDYGYTF
TRBV4-1	.	TRBJ2-5	TRBD2	TGCGCCAGCAGCCGAGGACTAGCGGACCAAGAGACCCAGTACTTC	CASSRGLADQETQYF
TRBV6-6	.	TRBJ2-7	TRBD2	TGTGCCAGCAGTTACCCTCGGACTAGCGGGAGCGGCGAGCAGTACTTC	CASSYPRTSGSGEQYF
TRBV30	.	TRBJ1-2	.	TGTGCCTGGTTTCACCCCCTCCGACAAAGGGGGGGCTACACCTTC	CAWFHPLRQRGGYTF
TRBV28	.	TRBJ1-2	.	TGTGCCAGCAGTTTCGGTGAAGCGGCTGGCTACACCTTC	CASSFGEAAGYTF